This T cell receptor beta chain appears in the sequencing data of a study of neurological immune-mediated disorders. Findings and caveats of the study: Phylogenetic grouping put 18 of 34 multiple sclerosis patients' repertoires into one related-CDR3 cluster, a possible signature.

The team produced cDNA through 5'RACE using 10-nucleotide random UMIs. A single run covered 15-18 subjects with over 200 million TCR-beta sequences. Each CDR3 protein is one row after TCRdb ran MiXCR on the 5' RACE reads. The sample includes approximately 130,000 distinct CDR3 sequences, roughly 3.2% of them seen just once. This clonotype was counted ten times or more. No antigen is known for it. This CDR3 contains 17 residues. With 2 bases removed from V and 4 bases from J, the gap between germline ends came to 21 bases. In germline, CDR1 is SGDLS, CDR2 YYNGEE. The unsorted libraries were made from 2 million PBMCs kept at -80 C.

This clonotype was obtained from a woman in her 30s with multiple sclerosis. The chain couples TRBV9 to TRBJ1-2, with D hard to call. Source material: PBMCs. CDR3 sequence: CASSVRPGSSSGYGYTF. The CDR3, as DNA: TGTGCCAGCAGCGTTCGGCCAGGAAGTAGTAGTGGCTATGGCTACACCTTC.